This passage covers 32 T cell receptor beta chains from one sample sequenced in a study of cytomegalovirus exposure and HLA in healthy donors. Repertoires were generated with immunoSEQ multiplex PCR, while TCRdb's copy carries only in-frame clones and drops some. The data contain over 200,000 clones, approximately 86% of them singletons. Sequenced input: PBMCs. These receptors were collected from a woman between 18 and 29 years old in good health and CMV-seronegative.

V and J are TRBV5-1 and TRBJ2-1, with D possibly TRBD2 on 6 matching bases. CDR1 is SGHRS, CDR2 YFSETQ, per germline. Trimming took off 3 bases at V and 9 bases at J, with 19 bases between the two ends. This CDR3 has 15 residues. DNA for the CDR3: TGCGCCAGCAGCTCAGGAGGGCCGGGGCGGGGTGAGCAGTTCTTC. It translates to CASSSGGPGRGEQFF.

This chain uses TRBV9 with TRBJ1-1, with 10 positions matching TRBD1. V lost 3 bases to trimming and J lost 4 bases; unmatched junction nucleotides: 3. Germline lookup yields CDR1 SGDLS and CDR2 YYNGEE. This CDR3 region has 14 residues. The CDR3 loop is CASSGQGAGTEAFF. The CDR3 DNA is TGTGCCAGCAGCGGACAGGGGGCGGGCACTGAAGCTTTCTTT. The full variable domain, its missing parts supplied by reference TRBV9 and TRBJ1-1, is DSGVTQTPKHLITATGQRVTLRCSPRSGDLSVYWYQQSLDQGLQFLIQYYNGEERAKGNILERFSAQQFPDLHSELNLSSLELGDSALYFCASSGQGAGTEAFFGQGTRLTVV.

The table lists this clone with a few counts. The rearrangement joins TRBV2 to TRBJ1-1, with 7 bases identical to TRBD1. Trimming cost V 6 bases and J 3 bases; bases outside gene matches: 4. Germline V CDR1 and CDR2: SNHLY, FYNNEI. The CDR3 has 13 amino acids. The DNA of the CDR3 is TGTGCCAGCAGGGCGGGGACAGACACTGAAGCTTTCTTT. Its protein product is CASRAGTDTEAFF.

CDR3 protein: CASSAPDRGLNEQYF. In DNA, the CDR3 is TGTGCCAGCAGTGCCCCGGACAGGGGGCTCAACGAGCAGTACTTC. The chain couples TRBV27 to TRBJ2-7; 11 bases fit TRBD1. V trimming: 5 bases; J trimming: 5 bases; junction bases outside the gene matches: 8. Germline CDR1 MNHEY, CDR2 SMNVEV (reference sequence). The CDR3 covers 15 residues.

The CDR3 region is CASSYGLAGSYNEQFF. The CDR3 region has the DNA TGTGCCAGCAGTTACGGGCTAGCAGGCTCCTACAATGAGCAGTTCTTC. This chain links TRBV6-5 with TRBJ2-1; D may be TRBD2 (5 bases). The CDR3 consists of 16 residues. Germline V gene data show CDR1 as MNHEY and CDR2 as SVGAGI. V dropped 2 bases and J dropped 0 bases, with 11 bases sitting between them.

CDR3 sequence (DNA): TGTGCCAGCACCATAACCGGGACAGGGCGTGTCGAGCAGTACTTC. Amino acid sequence: CASTITGTGRVEQYF. The genes are TRBV5-4 and TRBJ2-7; 9 bases line up with TRBD1. Germline CDR1 reads SGHNT; CDR2 reads YYREEE (reference sequence). The length of the CDR3 is 15 residues. Germline trimming cut 6 bases from V and 6 bases from J; bases unmatched to any gene: 13.

This chain uses TRBV7-9 with TRBJ1-3, with D perhaps matching TRBD1 (6 bases). V dropped 5 bases and J dropped 0 bases, with 11 bases sitting between them. Germline V CDR1 and CDR2: SEHNR, FQNEAQ (reference sequence). The CDR3 runs to 15 residues. CDR3 nucleotides: TGTGCCAGCAGCCAGAGGGGGATCTCTGGAAACACCATATATTTT. This gives the protein CASSQRGISGNTIYF.

The gene calls are TRBV27 and TRBJ1-2, with D possibly matching TRBD1 (6 bases). Looked up from germline, CDR1 is MNHEY and CDR2 is SMNVEV (reference sequence). Trimming took off 2 bases at V and 5 bases at J, with 12 bases between the two ends. CDR3 size: 14 residues. The CDR3 DNA sequence: TGTGCCAGCAGTTTAACAGGGATGTCATATGGCTACACCTTC. It translates to CASSLTGMSYGYTF.

The chain carries TRBV7-2 and TRBJ1-1; D is ambiguous. CDR1 and CDR2 (germline): SGHTA, FQGNSA. The CDR3 sequence is 11 residues long. Trimming cost V 1 base and J 10 bases, with 7 bases left between them. This chain's CDR3 is CASSLGEGAFF. Written as DNA, the CDR3 is TGTGCCAGCAGCTTAGGGGAGGGAGCTTTCTTT.

The genes are TRBV2 and TRBJ1-1; D is possibly TRBD1 (6 bases). The CDR3 totals 13 residues. In germline, CDR1 is SNHLY, CDR2 FYNNEI. The V and J ends lost 3 bases and 3 bases respectively, with 8 bases between them. In DNA, the CDR3 is TGTGCCAGCAGTGAGGACAGAGACACTGAAGCTTTCTTT. Translating gives CASSEDRDTEAFF.

In this sample, this clone turned up a few times. The chain combines TRBV7-9 with TRBJ1-5, with TRBD1 matching 7 bases. There are 18 residues in the CDR3. The ends lost 5 bases at V and 0 bases at J; junction bases unmatched: 13. The germline CDR1 and CDR2 sequences are SEHNR and FQNEAQ (reference sequence). The CDR3 protein is CASSTGQESMYSNQPQHF. The CDR3, as DNA: TGTGCCAGCAGCACCGGACAGGAGAGCATGTATAGCAATCAGCCCCAGCATTTT.

This sequence joins TRBV7-3 and TRBJ2-2; D might be TRBD1 (5 bases). CDR1 and CDR2 from the germline V gene are SGHTA and FQGTGA. V lost 5 bases and J lost 2, with 9 bases in between. CDR3 length equals 14 residues. CDR3 region: CASSPDRNTGELFF. In DNA form, the CDR3 reads TGTGCCAGCAGCCCCGACAGAAACACCGGGGAGCTGTTTTTT.

This chain connects TRBV11-2 to TRBJ2-7; D remains ambiguous. Looked up from germline, CDR1 is SGHAT and CDR2 is FQNNGV. The CDR3 has 15 residues. Trimming pared 4 bases from V and 4 bases from J, leaving 17 bases between. The chain's CDR3 is CASSYQSAGPYEQYF. CDR3 coding DNA: TGTGCCAGCAGCTATCAGTCGGCAGGTCCGTACGAGCAGTACTTC.

For the CDR3, the DNA is TGCGCCAGCAGTGCCCCCGGGACAATTTCGGGCTACACCTTC. Amino acid sequence: CASSAPGTISGYTF. The chain employs TRBV10-2 and TRBJ1-2, with D possibly matching TRBD1 (6 bases). The CDR3 has 14 amino acids. The germline V gene has CDR1 WSHSY and CDR2 SAAADI. V gave up 4 bases and J gave up 8 bases, with 17 bases separating them.

The CDR3 sequence: CSVYRGGGETQYF. The DNA for the CDR3 is TGCAGCGTTTACAGGGGAGGTGGGGAGACCCAGTACTTC. The chain uses TRBV29-1 and TRBJ2-5, with D possibly being TRBD1 (7 bases). The CDR3 is 13 residues long. V lost 5 bases to trimming and J lost 5 bases, with 15 bases between them. Per the germline V gene, CDR1 is SQVTM and CDR2 is ANQGSEA.

This sequence joins TRBV2 and TRBJ1-1; the D is unclear. V was pared by 8 bases and J by 0 bases, with 10 bases between. Per germline, CDR1 SNHLY and CDR2 FYNNEI. There are 13 residues in the CDR3. The CDR3 DNA reads as TGTGCCAGCGAGCTGACACTGAACACTGAAGCTTTCTTT. Amino acids: CASELTLNTEAFF.

The rearrangement uses TRBV5-1 and TRBJ2-2, with TRBD2 as a possible D gene (6 bases). The CDR3 consists of 16 residues. The V gene's germline CDR1 is SGHRS and CDR2 YFSETQ. Between the trimmed V and J ends, which lost 0 bases and 0 bases, there was a span of 9 bases. The CDR3 sequence: CASSLDGGTNTGELFF. The CDR3, as DNA: TGCGCCAGCAGCTTGGATGGCGGGACGAACACCGGGGAGCTGTTTTTT.

Comment on this clone: Other DNA sequences in this specimen translate into the identical CDR3. The rearrangement links TRBV27 to TRBJ2-7; D is undetermined. The CDR3 is 13 amino acids. Looked up from germline, CDR1 is MNHEY and CDR2 is SMNVEV (reference sequence). The V and J ends lost 5 bases and 2 bases respectively, with 10 bases between them. The CDR3 bases are TGTGCCAGCAGTCTGGGCAGAACCTACGAGCAGTACTTC. Translated, it gives CASSLGRTYEQYF.

V and J are TRBV11-3 and TRBJ1-1; D may be TRBD1 (5 bases). The CDR3 runs to 14 residues. V lost 2 bases and J lost 7, with 14 bases in between. Per the germline V gene, CDR1 is SGHNT and CDR2 is YENEEA. The CDR3 DNA sequence: TGTGCCAGCAGCTTACGGGGGGGTCAGGGTGAAGCTTTCTTT. Protein sequence: CASSLRGGQGEAFF.

The V gene is TRBV4-2, the J gene TRBJ2-5; TRBD2 matches 14 bases. Germline trimming cut 1 base from V and 4 bases from J; bases unmatched to any gene: 5. Germline V gene sequence: CDR1 LGHNA, CDR2 YNFKEQ. The CDR3 extends over 17 amino acids. The DNA of the CDR3 is TGTGCCAGCAGCCAAGGACTAGCGGGAGGGGGGGGAGAGACCCAGTACTTC. It translates to CASSQGLAGGGGETQYF.

The table lists this clone with a count of one. The chain links TRBV12-5 to TRBJ2-1; D is uncertain. Germline V lookup: CDR1 LGHNT, CDR2 FRNRAP. Trimming pared 1 base from V and 6 bases from J, leaving 7 bases between. The CDR3 contains 13 residues. The CDR3, as DNA: TGTGCTAGTGGTTTGGGGGCCGGCAATGAGCAGTTCTTC. Protein product: CASGLGAGNEQFF. Using reference TRBV12-5 and TRBJ2-1 for the parts outside the CDR3, the full variable domain is DARVTQTPRHKVTEMGQEVTMRCQPILGHNTVFWYRQTMMQGLELLAYFRNRAPLDDSGMPKDRFSAEMPDATLATLKIQPSEPRDSAVYFCASGLGAGNEQFFGPGTRLTVL.

V usage is TRBV6-6 and J usage is TRBJ1-1; D unclear. The V gene's germline CDR1 is MNHNY and CDR2 SVGAGI (reference sequence). This CDR3 comprises 12 residues. Trimming pared 6 bases from V and 4 bases from J, leaving 9 bases between. The CDR3 here is CASSQGVTEAFF. The CDR3 nucleotides are TGTGCCAGCAGCCAAGGAGTCACTGAAGCTTTCTTT.

This rearrangement joins TRBV29-1 to TRBJ1-2; D possibly corresponds to TRBD1 (5 bases). CDR1 is SQVTM, CDR2 ANQGSEA, per germline. The CDR3 covers 15 residues. The V end lost 0 bases, the J end lost 4 bases, and 15 bases lay between the germline ends. CDR3 DNA: TGCAGCGTTGAAGATGTTGGCAGGGAAAGCTATGGCTACACCTTC. Translated: CSVEDVGRESYGYTF.

The chain is built from TRBV5-1 and TRBJ2-6, with a tentative D call TRBD1 (6 bases). The CDR3 runs 15 residues. From germline, CDR1 is SGHRS and CDR2 YFSETQ. V lost 6 bases and J 3 bases, leaving 13 bases between the germline ends. The CDR3 region has the DNA TGCGCCAGCACCCTCCAGGGACATGGGGCCAACGTCCTGACTTTC. It specifies CASTLQGHGANVLTF.

This chain links TRBV27 with TRBJ1-5; no clear D. The CDR3 spans 13 residues. Trimming took 6 bases from V and 0 from J, leaving 6 bases between them. Germline loops: CDR1 MNHEY, CDR2 SMNVEV (reference sequence). CDR3 coding DNA: TGTGCCAGCAGAGCTTATAGCAATCAGCCCCAGCATTTT. Protein sequence: CASRAYSNQPQHF.

This rearrangement joins TRBV5-1 to TRBJ2-2; the match to TRBD1 covers 10 bases. The CDR3 is made up of 15 amino acids. V was pared by 4 bases and J by 6 bases, with 6 bases of the junction left unmatched. Germline V gene data show CDR1 as SGHRS and CDR2 as YFSETQ. The CDR3 region has the DNA TGCGCCAGCAGCGAAGCGACAGGGGGCCCCGGGGAGCTGTTTTTT. Translation: CASSEATGGPGELFF.

This rearrangement joins TRBV10-3 to TRBJ2-1, with 8 bases fitting TRBD2. Germline V CDR1 and CDR2: ENHRY, SYGVKD. The CDR3 is 16 residues long. V trimming: 4 bases; J trimming: 1 base; junction bases outside the gene matches: 6. CDR3 DNA sequence: TGTGCCATCAGTGCCGCGGGAGGCGCGTCCTACAATGAGCAGTTCTTC. Protein: CAISAAGGASYNEQFF.

V usage is TRBV28 and J usage is TRBJ1-2; 9 nucleotides agree with TRBD1. Germline lookup yields CDR1 MDHEN and CDR2 SYDVKM. This CDR3 is built from 15 residues. The V segment lost 8 bases and the J segment 4 bases; nucleotides outside the gene matches: 11. The CDR3 coding sequence is TGTGCCAGCGGAAATCCACAGGGGGCGACCTATGGCTACACCTTC. Amino acids: CASGNPQGATYGYTF.

The rearrangement joins TRBV2 to TRBJ1-3; 9 bases are shared with TRBD1. This CDR3 has 17 residues. Germline lookup yields CDR1 SNHLY and CDR2 FYNNEI. Trimming cost V 6 bases and J 6 bases; bases outside gene matches: 15. The CDR3 DNA follows: TGTGCCAGCAGGGTAGCCCGGGACAGGGCATGGGAAAACACCATATATTTT. Translating it yields CASRVARDRAWENTIYF. The full variable domain, with the rest looked up from reference TRBV2 and TRBJ1-3, is EPEVTQTPSHQVTQMGQEVILRCVPISNHLYFYWYRQILGQKVEFLVSFYNNEISEKSEIFDDQFSVERPDGSNFTLKIRSTKLEDSAMYFCASRVARDRAWENTIYFGEGSWLTVV.

The chain combines TRBV4-1 with TRBJ2-1; 10 nucleotides line up with TRBD2. CDR1 MGHRA and CDR2 YSYEKL come from the germline V gene. The length of the CDR3 is 17 residues. With V trimmed by 4 bases and J by 7 bases, 13 bases remained unmatched. The CDR3 is CASSRLAGDPRQNEQFF. CDR3 in DNA: TGCGCCAGCAGCCGTCTAGCGGGAGATCCTCGACAAAATGAGCAGTTCTTC.

The chain is built from TRBV27 and TRBJ2-1; 14 bases map to TRBD2. This CDR3 is 21 amino acids long. V dropped 1 base and J dropped 2; count of bases not matched to a gene: 13. CDR1 and CDR2 from the germline V gene are MNHEY and SMNVEV (reference sequence). The CDR3 protein is CASSLFPGLAGAYPPYNEQFF. The CDR3 DNA is TGTGCCAGCAGTTTATTTCCGGGACTAGCGGGAGCCTACCCCCCCTACAATGAGCAGTTCTTC.

DNA for the CDR3: TGTGCCAGCAGTGGGGGGAGGGAAGCTAATGAAAAACTGTTTTTT. Its translation: CASSGGREANEKLFF. The rearrangement links TRBV2 to TRBJ1-4; D might be TRBD1 (5 bases). CDR1 and CDR2 from the germline V gene are SNHLY and FYNNEI. The CDR3 is made up of 15 amino acids. V was trimmed by 4 bases and J by 3 bases, leaving 12 bases between them.